The clone carrying this T cell receptor (beta chain) was counted between two and nine times. Antigen specificity is unknown. The data derive from a study of T cell repertoires in cytomegalovirus infection. About the research overall: In the study, CMV epitopes included recently identified HLA-C-restricted and well-studied HLA-B-restricted ones.

TCRdb re-analysed the reads in MiXCR, keeping a single row per CDR3 protein. The data show about 700,000 distinct CDR3 sequences, roughly 36% seen once. The ends were cut back, 3 bases at V and 4 bases at J, with 6 bases in the middle. This CDR3 contains 12 residues. The sample in question was cultured PBMCs, obtained from culture after CMV antigen stimulation. The chain recombines TRBV12-3 or TRBV12-4 with TRBJ1-1, with a tentative D call TRBD1 (5 bases). The origin of this receptor is a human donor in good health (CMV status not recorded). Some clones in this sample may be carry-over from other donors' samples. The CDR3 DNA reads as TGTGCCAGCAGTTTTGGGACCACTGAAGCTTTCTTT. This encodes CASSFGTTEAFF.